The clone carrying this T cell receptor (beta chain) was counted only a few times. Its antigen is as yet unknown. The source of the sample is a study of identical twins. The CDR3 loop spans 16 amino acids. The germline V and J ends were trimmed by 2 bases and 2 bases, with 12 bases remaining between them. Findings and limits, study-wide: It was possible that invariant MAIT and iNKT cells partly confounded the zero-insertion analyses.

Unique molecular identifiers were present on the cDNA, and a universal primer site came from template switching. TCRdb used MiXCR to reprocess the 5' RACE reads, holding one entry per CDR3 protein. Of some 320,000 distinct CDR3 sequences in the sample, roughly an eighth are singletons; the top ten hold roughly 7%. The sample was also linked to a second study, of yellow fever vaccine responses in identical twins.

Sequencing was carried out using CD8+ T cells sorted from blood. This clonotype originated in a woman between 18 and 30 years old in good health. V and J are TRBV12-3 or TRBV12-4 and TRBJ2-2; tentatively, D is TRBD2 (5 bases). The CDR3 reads CASSLRAGGNTGELFF. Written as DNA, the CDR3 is TGTGCCAGCAGTTTACGGGCGGGTGGTAACACCGGGGAGCTGTTTTTT.